The 23 T cell receptor beta chains below all came from one sample that was sequenced in a study of cytomegalovirus exposure and HLA in healthy donors. The primer mix had 60 Vbeta and 13 Jbeta primers. Sequencing was performed with immunoSEQ multiplex PCR; in TCRdb, only in-frame clones are kept and a portion is missing. This table holds around 200,000 clones, roughly 80% found once. The sequenced sample was PBMCs. These TCRs come from a boy between 10 and 17 years old in good health and CMV-seronegative.

This chain links TRBV4-1 with TRBJ2-1; 9 bases fit TRBD1. CDR1 and CDR2 (germline): MGHRA, YSYEKL. The CDR3 totals 17 residues. Trimming took 0 bases from V and 4 from J; bases not matched to a gene: 7. The CDR3: CASSQEYRDRGYNEQFF. CDR3 sequence (DNA): TGCGCCAGCAGCCAAGAATATCGAGACAGGGGGTACAATGAGCAGTTCTTC.

The chain combines TRBV7-9 with TRBJ2-3; D unclear. The ends were cut back, 0 bases at V and 0 bases at J, with 10 bases in the middle. The V gene's germline CDR1 is SEHNR and CDR2 FQNEAQ (reference sequence). This CDR3 is built from 16 residues. The CDR3 loop reads CASSLAGSTSTDTQYF. DNA for the CDR3: TGTGCCAGCAGCTTAGCCGGTTCCACTAGCACAGATACGCAGTATTTT.

V usage is TRBV11-2 and J usage is TRBJ1-2, with a weak D call TRBD1 (6 bases). The germline V gene has CDR1 SGHAT and CDR2 FQNNGV. V shed 5 bases and J shed 4 bases, with 17 bases lying between them. There are 15 residues in the CDR3. CDR3 protein: CASSPYRTEIYGYTF. CDR3 in DNA: TGTGCCAGCAGCCCATATCGGACAGAGATCTATGGCTACACCTTC.

The rearrangement joins TRBV6-5 to TRBJ1-1; 7 bases align to TRBD1. CDR3 size: 13 residues. J lost 1 base, V lost 6 bases, and 2 bases had no gene match. Germline V lookup: CDR1 MNHEY, CDR2 SVGAGI. The CDR3: CASSRQGNTEAFF. The CDR3 nucleotides are TGTGCCAGCAGCCGACAGGGGAACACTGAAGCTTTCTTT.

The rearrangement joins TRBV30 to TRBJ2-1, with TRBD1 identical over 8 bases. The V gene's germline CDR1 is GTSNPN and CDR2 SVGIG (reference sequence). V was pared by 7 bases and J by 7 bases, with 9 bases of the junction left unmatched. The CDR3 is made up of 13 amino acids. CDR3: CALLTGGKNEQFF. CDR3 coding DNA: TGTGCCTTGCTTACAGGGGGGAAGAATGAGCAGTTCTTC.

The chain couples TRBV10-3 to TRBJ1-4, with a possible D match to TRBD1 (5 bases). The germline V and J ends were trimmed by 6 bases and 6 bases, with 14 bases remaining between them. Germline CDR1 reads ENHRY; CDR2 reads SYGVKD. This CDR3 has 14 residues. The DNA of the CDR3 is TGTGCCATCAGCCAGACGGGGGGGGATGAAAAACTGTTTTTT. Protein product: CAISQTGGDEKLFF.

This clone came up a few times. The chain has TRBV7-6 and TRBJ1-1, with D perhaps matching TRBD1 (5 bases). V was cut by 4 bases and J by 3 bases, with 9 bases left in between. CDR1 and CDR2 (germline): SGHVS, FNYEAQ. The CDR3 length is 13 residues. The CDR3 loop reads CASSSGGDTEAFF. The DNA for the CDR3 is TGTGCCAGCAGCTCAGGAGGGGACACTGAAGCTTTCTTT. Full variable domain (rest looked up from reference TRBV7-6 and TRBJ1-1): GAGVSQSPRYKVTKRGQDVALRCDPISGHVSLYWYRQALGQGPEFLTYFNYEAQQDKSGLPNDRFSAERPEGSISTLTIQRTEQRDSAMYRCASSSGGDTEAFFGQGTRLTVV.

This chain uses TRBV7-6 with TRBJ1-1; D remains unclear. Germline CDR1 SGHVS, CDR2 FNYEAQ. Trimming took off 1 base at V and 3 bases at J, with 6 bases between the two ends. This CDR3 contains 13 residues. The CDR3 DNA sequence: TGTGCCAGCAGCTTAGACCCAGACACTGAAGCTTTCTTT. Protein: CASSLDPDTEAFF.

V usage is TRBV19 and J usage is TRBJ1-2; possibly TRBD1 for D (6 bases). The V gene's germline CDR1 is LNHDA and CDR2 SQIVND (reference sequence). The CDR3 extends over 16 amino acids. Trimming took off 3 bases at V and 3 bases at J, with 17 bases between the two ends. CDR3 nucleotide sequence: TGTGCCAGTAGTATTGGATTAGTGGGGGCCCACTATGGCTACACCTTC. Amino acids: CASSIGLVGAHYGYTF.

This clone is medium-sized (0.01 to 0.1%) by share. The chain uses TRBV2 and TRBJ1-2; D remains unclear. This CDR3 contains 14 residues. Germline V lookup: CDR1 SNHLY, CDR2 FYNNEI. Trimming cost V 0 bases and J 4 bases, with 9 bases left between them. This chain's CDR3 is CASSEALGAYGYTF. Written as DNA, the CDR3 is TGTGCCAGCAGTGAAGCGCTTGGAGCCTATGGCTACACCTTC.

The chain is built from TRBV18 and TRBJ2-7; 7 bases map to TRBD2. Germline trimming cut 2 bases from V and 0 bases from J; bases unmatched to any gene: 7. From germline, CDR1 is KGHSH and CDR2 LQKENI. The CDR3 is 16 amino acids. The CDR3 DNA is TGTGCCAGCTCACCAGTGGAGGGAGGGGACTCCTACGAGCAGTACTTC. Residues: CASSPVEGGDSYEQYF.

V gene TRBV6-1 combines with J gene TRBJ1-5, with D possibly matching TRBD1 (5 bases). Trimming cost V 7 bases and J 6 bases, with 10 bases left between them. Germline assignment: CDR1 MNHNS and CDR2 SASEGT. There are 12 residues in the CDR3. CDR3 nucleotide sequence: TGTGCCAGCACCAGGGTTGCTCAGCCCCAGCATTTT. Translated: CASTRVAQPQHF.

This chain connects TRBV15 to TRBJ1-4; no clear D. The V and J ends lost 1 base and 10 bases respectively, with 13 bases between them. CDR1 is LNHNV, CDR2 YYDKDF, per germline (reference sequence). CDR3 length equals 14 residues. The CDR3 nucleotides are TGTGCCACCAGCAGAGTCGGTGGCGGCCGAAAACTGTTTTTT. This sequence encodes CATSRVGGGRKLFF.

In nucleotides, the CDR3 is TGTGCCAGCAGTTACACTCCCCGAGCGGGCAATGAGCAGTTCTTC. It is translated as CASSYTPRAGNEQFF. The chain carries TRBV6-6 and TRBJ2-1; D is possibly TRBD2 (6 bases). V was shortened by 2 bases and J by 6 bases, with 14 bases between the two germline ends. The CDR3 spans 15 residues. Germline CDR1 reads MNHNY; CDR2 reads SVGAGI (reference sequence).

About this clone itself: An end of the junction differs from the germline gene, which may be a read error. The chain couples TRBV7-9 to TRBJ1-2; 7 positions match TRBD1. This CDR3 has 17 residues. Germline V CDR1 and CDR2: SEHNR, FQNEAQ (reference sequence). DNA of the CDR3: TGTGCTAGCATCGGCCCGGGACAGAGTGCCGGTGGCTATGGCTACACCTTC. Translated: CASIGPGQSAGGYGYTF.

The chain carries TRBV7-3 and TRBJ2-5; a possible D gene is TRBD2 (6 bases). Germline V gene sequence: CDR1 SGHTA, CDR2 FQGTGA. The CDR3 is made up of 14 amino acids. V lost 5 bases to trimming and J lost 3 bases, with 13 bases between them. The CDR3 coding sequence is TGTGCCAGCAGCCATGGAGGGTCTGAAGAGACCCAGTACTTC. Protein: CASSHGGSEETQYF.

V gene TRBV7-2 combines with J gene TRBJ1-2; D unresolved. In germline, CDR1 is SGHTA, CDR2 FQGNSA. V was trimmed by 1 base and J by 4 bases, leaving 7 bases between them. This CDR3 contains 13 residues. As DNA, the CDR3 is TGTGCCAGCAGCTTAGTTTCTATCTATGGCTACACCTTC. Translating gives CASSLVSIYGYTF.

The chain couples TRBV19 to TRBJ2-1; D uncertain. CDR1 and CDR2 (germline): LNHDA, SQIVND (reference sequence). The V gene lost 4 bases and the J gene lost 3 bases, with 19 bases spanning the gap. There are 17 residues in the CDR3. In DNA, the CDR3 is TGTGCCAGTAGTACTAACGGAATGTCCAGACTCTACAATGAGCAGTTCTTC. It specifies CASSTNGMSRLYNEQFF.

The V and J genes are TRBV10-1 and TRBJ2-1; D is unclear. Trimming pared 4 bases from V and 10 bases from J, leaving 14 bases between. The CDR3 covers 13 residues. Germline CDR1 reads WNHNN; CDR2 reads SYGVQD (reference sequence). The CDR3 protein is CASSGAIRREQFF. DNA of the CDR3: TGCGCCAGCAGTGGGGCAATTAGACGGGAGCAGTTCTTC.

V usage is TRBV9 and J usage is TRBJ1-3; D is perhaps TRBD1 (6 bases). The CDR3 length is 15 residues. Trimming took 2 bases from V and 0 from J, leaving 9 bases between them. Per the germline V gene, CDR1 is SGDLS and CDR2 is YYNGEE. This CDR3 reads CASSVDSYSGNTIYF. As DNA, the CDR3 is TGTGCCAGCAGCGTGGACAGTTACTCTGGAAACACCATATATTTT.

This chain uses TRBV5-4 with TRBJ2-1; perhaps TRBD2 as D (5 bases). Germline V gives CDR1 SGHNT, CDR2 YYREEE (reference sequence). Trimming shortened V by 0 bases and J by 1 base, and 11 bases separated the two germline ends. The CDR3 length is 16 residues. The CDR3 is CASSLGGGRSYNEQFF. CDR3 DNA: TGTGCCAGCAGCTTGGGTGGAGGAAGATCCTACAATGAGCAGTTCTTC.

V is TRBV7-3 and J is TRBJ2-2; TRBD2 agrees at 7 bases. V lost 1 base to trimming and J lost 2 bases; unmatched junction nucleotides: 4. CDR1 and CDR2 (germline): SGHTA, FQGTGA. The CDR3 extends over 16 amino acids. The CDR3 sequence: CASSLRGGANTGELFF. The CDR3 nucleotides are TGTGCCAGCAGCTTAAGGGGGGGAGCTAACACCGGGGAGCTGTTTTTT.

V is TRBV4-3 and J is TRBJ2-3; 7 bases line up with TRBD1. From germline, CDR1 is LGHNA and CDR2 YSLEER. V lost 4 bases to trimming and J lost 8 bases; unmatched junction nucleotides: 18. This CDR3 region has 17 residues. The CDR3 is CASSRNWGRGRVGTQYF. The DNA for the CDR3 is TGCGCCAGCAGCCGTAATTGGGGCAGGGGGAGAGTTGGTACGCAGTATTTT.